This T cell receptor (beta chain) is drawn from a study of control samples from healthy donors and cancer patients. TCRdb's table, derived via immunoSEQ multiplex PCR, lists solely in-frame clones and lacks some. The table includes around 50,000 clones, approximately 90% detected once. The CDR3 contains 12 residues. Germline CDR1 and CDR2: GTSNPN and SVGIG (reference sequence). Trimming removed 2 bases at V and 2 bases at J, with 6 bases between. The receptor's source is a man younger than 40 with colorectal cancer. The chain carries TRBV30 and TRBJ1-2, with a weak D call TRBD1 (6 bases). Sequencing was done on a sample of PBMCs. This CDR3 is CAWSTGNYGYTF. Here the CDR3 DNA reads TGTGCCTGGAGTACAGGGAACTATGGCTACACCTTC.